The TCR beta chain described here comes from a study of cytomegalovirus exposure and HLA in healthy donors. Overall study findings and caveats: One variant, a missense change in DCLRE1C, was linked in a later analysis to TCR beta V- and J-gene trimming.

A remark on this clone: The antigen remains unidentified.

Looked up from germline, CDR1 is MGHRA and CDR2 is YSYEKL. CDR3 length: 13 amino acids. Trimming took 2 bases from V and 7 from J, leaving 11 bases between them. The PCR ran on 60 Vbeta and 13 Jbeta primers. Clones were sequenced by immunoSEQ multiplex PCR, and TCRdb holds only the in-frame ones, with some missing. The table includes some 140,000 clones, roughly 85% detected once. This TCR was recovered from a woman in her twenties or thirties in good health and CMV-seropositive. Sequencing was done on a sample of PBMCs. The chain combines TRBV4-1 with TRBJ1-1; D is ambiguous. The CDR3 DNA sequence: TGCGCCAGCAGCCAAACTGACACCTTTGAAGCTTTCTTT. Its protein product is CASSQTDTFEAFF.